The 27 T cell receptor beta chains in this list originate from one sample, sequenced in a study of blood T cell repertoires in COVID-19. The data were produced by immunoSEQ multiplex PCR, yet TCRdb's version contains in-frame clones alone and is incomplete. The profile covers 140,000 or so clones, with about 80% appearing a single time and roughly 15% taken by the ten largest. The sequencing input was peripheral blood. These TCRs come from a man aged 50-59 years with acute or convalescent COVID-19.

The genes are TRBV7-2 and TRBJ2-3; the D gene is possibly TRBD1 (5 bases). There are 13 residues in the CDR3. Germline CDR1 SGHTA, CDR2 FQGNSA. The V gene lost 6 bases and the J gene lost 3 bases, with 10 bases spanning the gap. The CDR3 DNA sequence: TGTGCCAGCAGAATGACAGTTACAGATACGCAGTATTTT. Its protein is CASRMTVTDTQYF.

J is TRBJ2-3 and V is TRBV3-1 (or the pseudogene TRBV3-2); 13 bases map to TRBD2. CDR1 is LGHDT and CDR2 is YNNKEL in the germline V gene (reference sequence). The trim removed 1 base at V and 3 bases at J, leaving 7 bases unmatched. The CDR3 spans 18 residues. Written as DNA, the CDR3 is TGTGCCAGCAGCCAAGCTTCACCGGGACTAGCGGGGACAGATACGCAGTATTTT. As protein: CASSQASPGLAGTDTQYF.

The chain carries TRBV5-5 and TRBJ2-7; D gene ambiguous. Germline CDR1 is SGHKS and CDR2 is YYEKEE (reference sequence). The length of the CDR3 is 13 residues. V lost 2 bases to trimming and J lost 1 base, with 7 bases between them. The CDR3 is CASSFSGSYEQYV. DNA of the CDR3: TGTGCCAGCAGCTTCTCAGGTTCCTACGAGCAGTACGTC.

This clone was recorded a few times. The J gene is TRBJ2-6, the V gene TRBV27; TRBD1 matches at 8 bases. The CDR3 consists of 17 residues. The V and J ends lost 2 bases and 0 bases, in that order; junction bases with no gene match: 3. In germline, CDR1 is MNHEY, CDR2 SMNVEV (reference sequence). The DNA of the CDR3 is TGTGCCAGCAGTTTAAAAGACAGGGGCTCTGGGGCCAACGTCCTGACTTTC. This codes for CASSLKDRGSGANVLTF.

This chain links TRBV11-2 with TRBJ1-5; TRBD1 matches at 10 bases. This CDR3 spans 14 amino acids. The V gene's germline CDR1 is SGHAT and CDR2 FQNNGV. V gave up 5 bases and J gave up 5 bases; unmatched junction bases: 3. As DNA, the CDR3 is TGTGCCAGCAGCGAAGACAGGGGGCATCAGCCCCAGCATTTT. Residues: CASSEDRGHQPQHF. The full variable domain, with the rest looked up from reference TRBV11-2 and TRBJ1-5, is EAGVAQSPRYKIIEKRQSVAFWCNPISGHATLYWYQQILGQGPKLLIQFQNNGVVDDSQLPKDRFSAERLKGVDSTLKIQPAKLEDSAVYLCASSEDRGHQPQHFGDGTRLSIL.

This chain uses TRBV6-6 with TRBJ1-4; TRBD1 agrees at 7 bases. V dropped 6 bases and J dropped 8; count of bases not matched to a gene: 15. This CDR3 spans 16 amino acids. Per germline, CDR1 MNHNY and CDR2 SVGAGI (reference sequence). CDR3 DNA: TGTGCCAGCAGATTCGGTCGACAGGGACTTGGCGAAAAACTGTTTTTT. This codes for CASRFGRQGLGEKLFF.

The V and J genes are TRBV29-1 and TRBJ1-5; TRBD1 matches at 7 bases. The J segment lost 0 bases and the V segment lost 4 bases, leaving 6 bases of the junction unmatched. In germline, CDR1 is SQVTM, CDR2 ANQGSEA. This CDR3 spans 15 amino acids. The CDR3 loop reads CSVGTGDYSNQPQHF. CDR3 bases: TGCAGCGTTGGCACAGGGGATTATAGCAATCAGCCCCAGCATTTT.

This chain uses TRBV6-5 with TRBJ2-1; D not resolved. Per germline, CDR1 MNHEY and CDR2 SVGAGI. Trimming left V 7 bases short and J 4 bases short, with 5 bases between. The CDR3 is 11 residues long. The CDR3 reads CASNSYNEQFF. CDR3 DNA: TGTGCCAGCAACAGTTACAATGAGCAGTTCTTC.

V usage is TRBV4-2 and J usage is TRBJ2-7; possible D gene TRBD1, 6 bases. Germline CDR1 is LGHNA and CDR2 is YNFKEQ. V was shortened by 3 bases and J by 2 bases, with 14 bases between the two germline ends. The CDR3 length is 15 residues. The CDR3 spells CASSQTLDRAYEQYF. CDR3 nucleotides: TGTGCCAGCAGCCAGACCCTGGACAGAGCCTACGAGCAGTACTTC.

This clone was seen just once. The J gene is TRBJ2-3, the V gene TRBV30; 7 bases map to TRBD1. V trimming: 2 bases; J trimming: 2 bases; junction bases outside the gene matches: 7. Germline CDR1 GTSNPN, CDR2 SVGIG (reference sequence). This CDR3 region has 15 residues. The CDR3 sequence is CAWSRQGTNTDTQYF. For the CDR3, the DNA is TGTGCCTGGAGTCGACAGGGTACCAACACAGATACGCAGTATTTT.

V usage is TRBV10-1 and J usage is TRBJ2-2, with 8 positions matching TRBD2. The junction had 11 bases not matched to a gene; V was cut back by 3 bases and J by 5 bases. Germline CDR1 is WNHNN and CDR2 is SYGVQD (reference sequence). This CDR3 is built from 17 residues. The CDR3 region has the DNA TGCGCCAGCAGTGACGGGAGGGGGGGGCGCGGGACCGGGGAGCTGTTTTTT. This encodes CASSDGRGGRGTGELFF.

CDR3 protein: CASSFQANTGELFF. For the CDR3, the DNA is TGTGCCAGCAGCTTCCAGGCGAACACCGGGGAGCTGTTTTTT. The rearrangement uses TRBV5-5 and TRBJ2-2; D call uncertain. Germline V gene data show CDR1 as SGHKS and CDR2 as YYEKEE (reference sequence). The CDR3 loop spans 14 amino acids. V was shortened by 2 bases and J by 0 bases, with 5 bases between the two germline ends.

This CDR3 is CASSPGLAGGGAETQYF. The CDR3 bases are TGTGCCAGCAGTCCCGGACTAGCGGGGGGCGGGGCAGAGACCCAGTACTTC. The chain is built from TRBV2 and TRBJ2-5, with 14 bases that match TRBD2. Germline V gene data show CDR1 as SNHLY and CDR2 as FYNNEI. V dropped 5 bases and J dropped 4; count of bases not matched to a gene: 9. This CDR3 region has 17 residues. Variable domain in full (rest from reference TRBV2 and TRBJ2-5): EPEVTQTPSHQVTQMGQEVILRCVPISNHLYFYWYRQILGQKVEFLVSFYNNEISEKSEIFDDQFSVERPDGSNFTLKIRSTKLEDSAMYFCASSPGLAGGGAETQYFGPGTRLLVL.

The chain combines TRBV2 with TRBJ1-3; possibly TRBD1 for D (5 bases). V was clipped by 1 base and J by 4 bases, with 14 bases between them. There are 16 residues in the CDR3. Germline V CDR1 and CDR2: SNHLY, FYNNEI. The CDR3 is CASSEGQPRLGNTIYF. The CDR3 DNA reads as TGTGCCAGCAGTGAAGGACAGCCCCGATTAGGAAACACCATATATTTT.

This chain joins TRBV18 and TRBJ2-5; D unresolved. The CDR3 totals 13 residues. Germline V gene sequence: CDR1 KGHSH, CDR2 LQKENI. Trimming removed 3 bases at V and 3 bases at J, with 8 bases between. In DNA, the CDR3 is TGTGCCAGCTCACCGACACTTAAAGAGACCCAGTACTTC. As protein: CASSPTLKETQYF.

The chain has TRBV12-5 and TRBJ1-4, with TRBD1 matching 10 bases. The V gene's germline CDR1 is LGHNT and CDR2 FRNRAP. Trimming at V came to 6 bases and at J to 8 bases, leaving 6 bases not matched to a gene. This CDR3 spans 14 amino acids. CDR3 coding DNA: TGTGCTAGTGGACCCGGACAGGGGGACGAAAAACTGTTTTTT. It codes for CASGPGQGDEKLFF.

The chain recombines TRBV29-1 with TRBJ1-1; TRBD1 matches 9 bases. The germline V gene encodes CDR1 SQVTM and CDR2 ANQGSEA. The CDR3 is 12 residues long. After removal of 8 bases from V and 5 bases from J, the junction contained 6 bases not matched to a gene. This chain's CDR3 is CSTGTGRTEAFF. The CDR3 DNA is TGCAGCACTGGGACAGGGAGGACTGAAGCTTTCTTT.

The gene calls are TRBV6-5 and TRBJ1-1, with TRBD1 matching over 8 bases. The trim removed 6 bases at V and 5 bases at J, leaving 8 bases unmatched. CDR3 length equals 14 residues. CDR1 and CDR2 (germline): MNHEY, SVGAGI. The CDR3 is CASRRTGLGTEAFF. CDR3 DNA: TGTGCCAGCAGGAGGACAGGGCTGGGGACTGAAGCTTTCTTT.

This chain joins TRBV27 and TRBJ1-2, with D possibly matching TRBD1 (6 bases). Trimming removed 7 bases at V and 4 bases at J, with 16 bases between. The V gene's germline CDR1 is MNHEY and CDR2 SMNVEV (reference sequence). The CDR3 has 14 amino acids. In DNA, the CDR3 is TGTGCCAGCATGCCGAGGGGAGGGGGCTATGGCTACACCTTC. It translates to CASMPRGGGYGYTF.

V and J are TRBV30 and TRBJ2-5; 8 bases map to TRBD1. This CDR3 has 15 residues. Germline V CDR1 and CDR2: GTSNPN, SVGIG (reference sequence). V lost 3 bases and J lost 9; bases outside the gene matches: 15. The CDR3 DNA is TGTGCCTGGAGGGAGAAACCCGGACAGGGTGGGGCCCAGTACTTC. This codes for CAWREKPGQGGAQYF.

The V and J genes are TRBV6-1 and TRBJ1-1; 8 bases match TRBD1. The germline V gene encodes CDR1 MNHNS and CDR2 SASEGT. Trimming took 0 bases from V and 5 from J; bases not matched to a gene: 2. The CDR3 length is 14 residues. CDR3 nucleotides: TGTGCCAGCAGTGAAGCGACAGGGGTGACTGAAGCTTTCTTT. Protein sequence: CASSEATGVTEAFF.

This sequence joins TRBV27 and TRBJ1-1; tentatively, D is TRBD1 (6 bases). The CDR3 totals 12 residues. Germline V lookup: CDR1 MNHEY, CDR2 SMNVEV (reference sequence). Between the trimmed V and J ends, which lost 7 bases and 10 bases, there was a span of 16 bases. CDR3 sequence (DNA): TGTGCCAGCATCTCGGAGGGGGGGACAGCTTTCTTT. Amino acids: CASISEGGTAFF.

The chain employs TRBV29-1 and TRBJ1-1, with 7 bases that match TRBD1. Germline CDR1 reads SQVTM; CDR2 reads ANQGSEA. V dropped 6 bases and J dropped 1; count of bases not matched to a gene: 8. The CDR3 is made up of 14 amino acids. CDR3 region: CSVSTYRGNTEAFF. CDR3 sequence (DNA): TGCAGCGTATCCACCTACAGGGGGAACACTGAAGCTTTCTTT.

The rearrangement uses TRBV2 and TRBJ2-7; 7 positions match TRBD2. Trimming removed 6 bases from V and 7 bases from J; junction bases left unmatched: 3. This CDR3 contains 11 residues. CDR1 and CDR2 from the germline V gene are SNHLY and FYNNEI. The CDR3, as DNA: TGTGCCAGCAGCCTCGGGGGGGAGCAGTACGTC. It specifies CASSLGGEQYV.

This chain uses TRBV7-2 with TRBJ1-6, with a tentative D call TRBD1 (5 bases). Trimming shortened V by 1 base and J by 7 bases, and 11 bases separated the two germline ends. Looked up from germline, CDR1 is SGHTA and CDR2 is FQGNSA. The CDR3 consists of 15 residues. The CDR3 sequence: CASSLGQSSNSPLHF. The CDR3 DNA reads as TGTGCCAGCAGCTTAGGACAGTCATCAAATTCACCCCTCCACTTT.

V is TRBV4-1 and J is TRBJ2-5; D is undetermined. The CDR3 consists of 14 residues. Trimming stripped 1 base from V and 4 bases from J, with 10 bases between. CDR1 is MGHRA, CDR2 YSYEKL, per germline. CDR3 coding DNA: TGCGCCAGCAGCCAAGTCGAAACGGGAGAGACCCAGTACTTC. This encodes CASSQVETGETQYF.

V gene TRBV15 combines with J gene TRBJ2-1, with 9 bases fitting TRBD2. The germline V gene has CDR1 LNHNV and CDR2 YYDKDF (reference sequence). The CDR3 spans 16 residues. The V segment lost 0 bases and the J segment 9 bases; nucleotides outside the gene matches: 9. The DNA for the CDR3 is TGTGCCACCAGCAGAGATCTCATTAGCGGGGGCGCTGAGCAGTTCTTC. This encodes CATSRDLISGGAEQFF.